Here is one T cell receptor beta chain with its context. It has no known antigen specificity. No base quality information exists; no much larger clone differs at one position. This sample stems from a study of blood T cell repertoires in COVID-19 (dated by TCRdb to 2018 to 2020). As for the study more broadly: Samples from collaborators originated in the United States, Italy and Spain and spanned both the acute and convalescent phases of COVID-19. The prospective study material was composed of cDNA or gDNA derived from T cells, B-cell-depleted T cells, or PBMCs. Subjects who had been exposed to COVID-19, were actively infected with it, or had recovered from it provided the deeply sampled blood TCRbeta repertoires that made up the dataset. The repertoires were made available in a free public database intended to serve as a resource for research on the immune response to SARS-CoV-2. The samples were drawn from the first 160 participants of the ongoing ImmuneRACE study and from some 1,300 subjects provided by 6 global collaborators. Nearly every sample came with metadata listing a de-identified subject ID, COVID-19 status, age in years and sex. Where available, HLA class I and class II types were taken from metadata supplied by the sample provider and were not determined by assay-based typing. Overall study outcomes, separate from this receptor: The quantity of clinical and demographic metadata differed by source and by participant and was supplied without curation.

In the prospective study, participants were about 18 to 95 years old, resided in around 25 geographic areas of the United States, and were enrolled through a virtual design. In the prospective study, participants were assigned to cohorts based on the clinical history participants reported in a screening survey and a study questionnaire. For ImmuneRACE Cohort 3, a participant was defined as recovered based on two consecutive negative NP/OP PCR tests, clearance by a healthcare professional, or resolution of symptoms. In the prospective study, whole blood, serum and a nasopharyngeal or oropharyngeal swab were collected from each participant by mobile phlebotomists. Over a roughly 2-month period, participants in the prospective study had the option of providing additional blood draws and questionnaires. Before DNA extraction, prospective study blood samples were shipped either frozen or at room temperature.

TCRbeta CDR3 regions were amplified from genomic DNA using the immunoSEQ Assay, a bias-controlled multiplex PCR. The paper's processing steps were these. Within the assay, amplification of reference gene primers was used to estimate how many nucleated cells each sample contained. Sequence reads were collapsed and filtered to measure the absolute abundance of every unique TCRbeta CDR3 rearrangement. For each sample, productive Simpson clonality was calculated as the square root of Simpson's diversity index across productive rearrangements. TCRdb took over this immuneACCESS table, retaining in-frame rearrangements with V and J assigned. Such tables are incomplete; in checked studies, under half of the missing clones stem from an unresolved V gene, and the remainder is unexplained. V and J calls and clone size are those listed in that table; D and trimming were worked out from the DNA. This sample comprises 200,000 or so clones, about 86% of them detected only once. The ten largest clones represent over 6.5% of the sample.

Here V drops 3 bases and J drops 5 bases, and the junction holds 6 bases not matched to any gene. The cysteine opens and the phenylalanine closes a CDR3 of 14 amino acids. The CDR3 DNA has 42 bases and is translated from base 1. CDR1 and CDR2 (SGHNT, YYREEE) derive from the germline V gene (reference sequence). The chain joins TRBV5-4 to TRBJ2-3, and TRBD1 matches 7 of the central bases. The receptor comes from a middle-aged man who had recovered from COVID-19. The sample comprised PBMCs or T cells enriched from blood (not recorded which). The base sequence is TGTGCCAGCAGCTATTCGGGACAGAGAGATACGCAGTATTTT. Its coded protein is CASSYSGQRDTQYF.